This T cell receptor beta chain was profiled in a study of T-cell memory formation after mild COVID-19. Study-wide background: Clusters of TCRs were largely donor specific.

V was cut by 6 bases and J by 0 bases, with 13 bases left in between. This CDR3 is 15 amino acids long. Looked up from germline, CDR1 is SNHLY and CDR2 is FYNNEI. cDNA libraries for TCR alpha and TCR beta, carrying sample barcodes and UMIs, came from 5'RACE with constant-segment primers. TCRdb analysed the 5' RACE reads with MiXCR anew, one entry per CDR3 protein. The table lists 400,000 to 500,000 distinct CDR3 sequences, 20% of them singletons, with around 8.4% in the top ten. General study findings and limits: What remained unconfirmed was the SARS-CoV-2 specificity of second-wave clones peaking on day 37.

This clonotype was recorded a few times. The antigen is not known. The chain joins TRBV2 to TRBJ2-3, with D uncertain. This clonotype originated in an adult woman who had mild COVID-19 (a few samples of this study predate the infection). Cell type and time point are not known. The sequencing input was PBMCs or a T cell subset sorted from them (not recorded which). Here the CDR3 reads CASRETFLSTDTQYF. The DNA of the CDR3 is TGTGCCAGCAGGGAAACCTTTTTAAGCACAGATACGCAGTATTTT. The full variable domain, completed using reference TRBV2 and TRBJ2-3, is EPEVTQTPSHQVTQMGQEVILRCVPISNHLYFYWYRQILGQKVEFLVSFYNNEISEKSEIFDDQFSVERPDGSNFTLKIRSTKLEDSAMYFCASRETFLSTDTQYFGPGTRLTVL.